This T cell receptor (beta chain) was profiled in a study of cytomegalovirus exposure and HLA in healthy donors. CDR3 length: 14 amino acids. J gave up 10 bases and V 2 bases, and 5 bases lay outside the gene matches. Per the germline V gene, CDR1 is SNHLY and CDR2 is FYNNEI. The PCR was carried out with 60 Vbeta primers and 13 Jbeta primers. Profiled with immunoSEQ multiplex PCR; TCRdb holds only in-frame clones, not every one. The sample includes roughly 200,000 clones, roughly 75% seen only once; the top ten take approximately 5.1%. The sequencing input was PBMCs. The TCR was taken from a man aged 35 to 55 in good health and CMV-seronegative. V usage is TRBV2 and J usage is TRBJ2-1; 10 bases map to TRBD2. The CDR3 spells CASSEQRGGREQFF. The DNA for the CDR3 is TGTGCCAGCAGTGAACAGCGGGGGGGGCGAGAGCAGTTCTTC.